This T cell receptor (beta chain) appears in the sequencing data of a study of blood T cell repertoires in COVID-19. For the study at large: Donors in the United States, Italy and Spain gave samples during acute or convalescent COVID-19. PBMCs, B-cell-depleted T cells, or T cells provided the cDNA or gDNA that made up the material.

This clone came up a few times. This table comes from immunoSEQ multiplex PCR, and its TCRdb copy is limited to in-frame clones, with some not included. The sample has 90,000 to 120,000 clones, almost 85% seen once. V lost 0 bases and J lost 8, with 2 bases in between. This CDR3 is 12 amino acids long. Per the germline V gene, CDR1 is MGHRA and CDR2 is YSYEKL. The V call is TRBV4-1, the J call TRBJ1-6; no definite D call. Sequencing was done on a sample of peripheral blood. The TCR originated in a human donor in a cohort sampled during active COVID-19. The DNA for the CDR3 is TGCGCCAGCAGCCAAGACTATTCACCCCTCCACTTT. Amino acids: CASSQDYSPLHF.